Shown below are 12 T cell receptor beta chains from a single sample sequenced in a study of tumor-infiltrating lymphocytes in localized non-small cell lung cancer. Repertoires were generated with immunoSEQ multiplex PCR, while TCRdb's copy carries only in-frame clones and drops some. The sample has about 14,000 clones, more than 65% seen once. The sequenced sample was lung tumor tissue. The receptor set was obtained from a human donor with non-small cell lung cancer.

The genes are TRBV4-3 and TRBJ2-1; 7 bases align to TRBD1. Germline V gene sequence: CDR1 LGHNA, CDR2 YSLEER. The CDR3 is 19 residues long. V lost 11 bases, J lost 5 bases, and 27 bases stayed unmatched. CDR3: CAGKGGFRFWSLRNNEQFF. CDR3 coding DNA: TGCGCCGGCAAAGGGGGCTTCAGGTTTTGGTCACTCAGGAACAATGAGCAGTTCTTC.

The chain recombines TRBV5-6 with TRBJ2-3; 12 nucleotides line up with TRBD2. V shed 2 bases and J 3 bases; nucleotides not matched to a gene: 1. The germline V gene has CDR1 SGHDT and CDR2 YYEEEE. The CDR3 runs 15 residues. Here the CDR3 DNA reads TGTGCCAGCAGCTTAGGACTAGCGGGAACAGATACGCAGTATTTT. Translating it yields CASSLGLAGTDTQYF.

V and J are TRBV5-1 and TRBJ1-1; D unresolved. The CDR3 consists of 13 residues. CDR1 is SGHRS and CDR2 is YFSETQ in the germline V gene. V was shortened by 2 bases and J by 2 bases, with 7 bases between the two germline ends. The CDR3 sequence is CASSFSDNTEAFF. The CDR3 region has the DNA TGCGCCAGCAGCTTTTCGGACAACACTGAAGCTTTCTTT.

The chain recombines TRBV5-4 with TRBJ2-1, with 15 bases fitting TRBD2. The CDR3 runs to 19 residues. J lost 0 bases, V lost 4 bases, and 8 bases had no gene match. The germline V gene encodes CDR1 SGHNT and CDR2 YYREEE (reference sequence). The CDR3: CASSKGLAGGSFSYNEQFF. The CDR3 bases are TGTGCCAGCAGCAAAGGACTAGCGGGGGGGTCCTTCTCCTACAATGAGCAGTTCTTC.

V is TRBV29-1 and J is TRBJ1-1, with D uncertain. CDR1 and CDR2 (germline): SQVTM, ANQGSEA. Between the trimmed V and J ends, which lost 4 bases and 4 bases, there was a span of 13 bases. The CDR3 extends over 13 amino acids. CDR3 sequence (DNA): TGCAGCGTTGTTGAAGGGAGGAGCACTGAAGCTTTCTTT. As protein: CSVVEGRSTEAFF.

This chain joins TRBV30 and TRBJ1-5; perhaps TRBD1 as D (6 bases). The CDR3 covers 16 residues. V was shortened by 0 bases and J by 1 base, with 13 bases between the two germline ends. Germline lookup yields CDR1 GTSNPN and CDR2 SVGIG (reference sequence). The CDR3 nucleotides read TGTGCCTGGAGTGTCCGAGGGGGAGGGAGCAATCAGCCCCAGCATTTT. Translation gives CAWSVRGGGSNQPQHF. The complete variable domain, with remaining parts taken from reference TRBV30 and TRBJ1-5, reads SQTIHQWPATLVQPVGSPLSLECTVEGTSNPNLYWYRQAAGRGLQLLFYSVGIGQISSEVPQNLSASRPQDRQFILSSKKLLLSDSGFYLCAWSVRGGGSNQPQHFGDGTRLSIL.

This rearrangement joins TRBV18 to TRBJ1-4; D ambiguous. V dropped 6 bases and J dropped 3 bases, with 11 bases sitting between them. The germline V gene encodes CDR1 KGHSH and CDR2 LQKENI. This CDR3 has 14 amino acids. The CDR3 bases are TGTGCCAGCTCTCCGGGTCTTTCTAATGAAAAACTGTTTTTT. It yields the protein CASSPGLSNEKLFF.

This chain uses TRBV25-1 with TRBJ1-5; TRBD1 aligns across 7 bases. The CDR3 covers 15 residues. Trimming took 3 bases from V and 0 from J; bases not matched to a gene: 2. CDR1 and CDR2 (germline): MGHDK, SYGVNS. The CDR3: CASSDRGYSNQPQHF. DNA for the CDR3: TGTGCCAGCAGTGACAGGGGGTATAGCAATCAGCCCCAGCATTTT.

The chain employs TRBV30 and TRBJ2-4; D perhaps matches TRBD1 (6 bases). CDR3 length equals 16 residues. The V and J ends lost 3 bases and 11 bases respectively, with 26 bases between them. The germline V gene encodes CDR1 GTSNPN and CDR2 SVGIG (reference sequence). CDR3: CAWSGPPTGLKTFQYF. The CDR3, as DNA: TGTGCCTGGAGCGGACCTCCGACAGGCCTCAAAACATTTCAGTACTTC. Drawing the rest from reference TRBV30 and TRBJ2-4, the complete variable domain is SQTIHQWPATLVQPVGSPLSLECTVEGTSNPNLYWYRQAAGRGLQLLFYSVGIGQISSEVPQNLSASRPQDRQFILSSKKLLLSDSGFYLCAWSGPPTGLKTFQYFGAGTRLSVL.

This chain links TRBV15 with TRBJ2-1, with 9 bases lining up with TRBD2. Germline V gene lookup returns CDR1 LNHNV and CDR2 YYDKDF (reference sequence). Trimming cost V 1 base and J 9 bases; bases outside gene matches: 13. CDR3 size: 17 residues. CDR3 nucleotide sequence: TGTGCCACCAGCAGAGGTTCGTCTAGCGGGAATAGGGGTGAGCAGTTCTTC. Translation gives CATSRGSSSGNRGEQFF.

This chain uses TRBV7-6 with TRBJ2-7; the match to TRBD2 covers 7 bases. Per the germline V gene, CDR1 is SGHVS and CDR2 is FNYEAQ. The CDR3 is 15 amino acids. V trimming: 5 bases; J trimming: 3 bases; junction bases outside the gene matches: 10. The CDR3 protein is CASSPPGGMNYEQYF. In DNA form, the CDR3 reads TGTGCCAGCAGCCCCCCGGGGGGTATGAACTACGAGCAGTACTTC.

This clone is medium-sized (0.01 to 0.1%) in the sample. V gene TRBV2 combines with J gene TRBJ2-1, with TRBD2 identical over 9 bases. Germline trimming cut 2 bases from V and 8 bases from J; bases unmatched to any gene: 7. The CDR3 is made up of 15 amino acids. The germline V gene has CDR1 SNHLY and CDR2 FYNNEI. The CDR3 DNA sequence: TGTGCCAGCAGTGAAATGTCTAGCGGGGCGTATGAGCAGTTCTTC. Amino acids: CASSEMSSGAYEQFF.